These 16 T cell receptor beta chains share one sample of origin, sequenced in a study of T cells in Graves' hyperthyroidism and ophthalmopathy. Regions amplified from RNA transcripts were the TCR beta CDR3 regions. Carried out on the TCR CDR3, a first-round RT-PCR used the HTBI primer set. TCRdb re-derived calls from the multiplex PCR reads in MiXCR, one entry per CDR3 protein. Here the sample spans approximately 210,000 distinct CDR3 sequences, 15% to 20% being singletons. Sequencing input: blood. The receptors were gathered from a man between 45 and 60 years old with Graves' hyperthyroidism.

The sample holds a few counts of this clonotype. V is TRBV18 and J is TRBJ2-7; no clear D gene. This CDR3 is 13 amino acids long. The V and J ends lost 5 bases and 4 bases respectively, with 12 bases between them. The V gene's germline CDR1 is KGHSH and CDR2 LQKENI. The CDR3 DNA is TGTGCCAGCTCAGTGAAGCCCTTATACGAGCAGTACTTC. Translating it yields CASSVKPLYEQYF.

This clonotype was counted at least ten times. The chain recombines TRBV27 with TRBJ2-5, with 7 bases that match TRBD2. Looked up from germline, CDR1 is MNHEY and CDR2 is SMNVEV (reference sequence). J was trimmed by 1 base and V by 7 bases; bases with no gene match: 3. The CDR3 length is 13 residues. The CDR3 bases are TGTGCCAGCAAGCCTAGCGGCCAAGAGACCCAGTACTTC. This gives the protein CASKPSGQETQYF.

A few counts support this clonotype. J is TRBJ1-5 and V is TRBV28; no clear D. V dropped 5 bases and J dropped 6 bases, with 8 bases sitting between them. The CDR3 extends over 12 amino acids. Germline V gives CDR1 MDHEN, CDR2 SYDVKM. The CDR3 sequence is CASSLLRQPQHF. The CDR3 DNA sequence: TGTGCCAGCAGTCTTCTTCGTCAGCCCCAGCATTTT.

This clonotype was detected ten times or more. The CDR3 protein is CASSLVNQPYNEQFF. CDR3 nucleotide sequence: TGTGCCAGCAGCTTGGTCAACCAACCGTACAATGAGCAGTTCTTC. The gene calls are TRBV5-8 and TRBJ2-1; D unresolved. Germline CDR1 SGHTS, CDR2 YDEGEE. This CDR3 has 15 residues. The germline V and J ends were trimmed by 0 bases and 4 bases, with 11 bases remaining between them.

This clonotype was recorded many times. V and J are TRBV9 and TRBJ2-2; 9 bases map to TRBD1. The CDR3 loop spans 15 amino acids. J lost 3 bases, V lost 3 bases, and 3 bases had no gene match. Germline V gene lookup returns CDR1 SGDLS and CDR2 YYNGEE. The CDR3 reads CASSGTGGYTGELFF. For the CDR3, the DNA is TGTGCCAGCAGCGGAACAGGGGGCTACACCGGGGAGCTGTTTTTT.

The CDR3 here is CSARHTGTRDTGELFF. As DNA, the CDR3 is TGCAGTGCTCGCCATACCGGGACACGGGACACCGGGGAGCTGTTTTTT. The chain recombines TRBV20-1 with TRBJ2-2; maybe TRBD1 (6 bases). The V and J ends lost 5 bases and 3 bases respectively, with 19 bases between them. Germline CDR1 is DFQATT and CDR2 is SNEGSKA (reference sequence). The CDR3 sequence is 16 residues long.

V gene TRBV6-1 combines with J gene TRBJ1-2; 12 bases match TRBD1. This CDR3 comprises 14 residues. From germline, CDR1 is MNHNS and CDR2 SASEGT. V lost 11 bases, J lost 8 bases, and 12 bases stayed unmatched. CDR3 coding DNA: TGTGCCTCCACCCCAACTGGGACAGGGGGCGGCTACACCTTC. Its protein is CASTPTGTGGGYTF.

This clonotype was observed many times. V is TRBV20-1 and J is TRBJ2-1; D call uncertain. The V and J ends lost 3 bases and 4 bases respectively, with 16 bases between them. CDR3 length: 15 amino acids. In germline, CDR1 is DFQATT, CDR2 SNEGSKA (reference sequence). The CDR3 sequence: CSARARSTNYNEQFF. In nucleotides, the CDR3 is TGCAGTGCTAGGGCCCGCTCCACCAATTACAATGAGCAGTTCTTC.

The sample holds a few counts of this clonotype. Germline and junction disagree at one end, which may indicate a read error. CDR3 bases: TGCAGCGCCACCGGCCGGGACAGGGGGAACCCTGAAGCTTTCTTT. As protein: CSATGRDRGNPEAFF. This sequence joins TRBV29-1 and TRBJ1-1; TRBD1 matches 11 bases. This CDR3 comprises 15 residues. CDR1 is SQVTM, CDR2 ANQGSEA, per germline.

This clonotype was seen repeatedly, ten times or more. The J gene is TRBJ2-3, the V gene TRBV7-9; D call uncertain. Germline CDR1 is SEHNR and CDR2 is FQNEAQ (reference sequence). The CDR3 totals 13 residues. V was clipped by 5 bases and J by 0 bases, with 6 bases between them. The CDR3 sequence is CASSAVSTDTQYF. The CDR3 nucleotides are TGTGCCAGCAGCGCAGTTAGCACAGATACGCAGTATTTT.

There are a few counts of this clonotype. V and J are TRBV20-1 and TRBJ2-1; 9 bases are shared with TRBD2. The CDR3 is 11 residues long. Germline V gene lookup returns CDR1 DFQATT and CDR2 SNEGSKA (reference sequence). CDR3 nucleotides: TGCAGAGTCGTGCGGGAGGGCGTACAGTTCTTC. Residues: CRVVREGVQFF.

This clonotype has ten or more counts. The genes are TRBV28 and TRBJ2-6; 8 bases fit TRBD1. Germline CDR1 MDHEN, CDR2 SYDVKM. The CDR3 runs to 17 residues. Trimming removed 7 bases from V and 2 bases from J; junction bases left unmatched: 10. The CDR3 sequence is CASKPQGEIPGANVLTF. DNA of the CDR3: TGTGCCAGCAAACCACAGGGGGAAATTCCTGGGGCCAACGTCCTGACTTTC. Complete variable domain (other parts from reference TRBV28 and TRBJ2-6): DVKVTQSSRYLVKRTGEKVFLECVQDMDHENMFWYRQDPGLGLRLIYFSYDVKMKEKGDIPEGYSVSREKKERFSLILESASTNQTSMYLCASKPQGEIPGANVLTFGAGSRLTVL.

This clonotype was observed at least ten times. The chain combines TRBV28 with TRBJ1-4, with 8 bases identical to TRBD1. The CDR3 is 14 residues long. V trimming: 4 bases; J trimming: 6 bases; junction bases outside the gene matches: 4. Germline V gene data show CDR1 as MDHEN and CDR2 as SYDVKM. The CDR3: CASSSAGGDEKLFF. The CDR3, as DNA: TGTGCCAGCAGTTCGGCAGGGGGCGATGAAAAACTGTTTTTT.

The chain recombines TRBV5-1 with TRBJ2-5; D tentatively fits TRBD1 or TRBD2 (5 bases each). The CDR3 has 15 residues. CDR1 is SGHRS and CDR2 is YFSETQ in the germline V gene. Trimming left V 3 bases short and J 2 bases short, with 14 bases between. DNA of the CDR3: TGCGCCAGCAGCTATTCCGGGACGGTACAAGAGACCCAGTACTTC. Its translation is CASSYSGTVQETQYF. Complete variable domain (other parts from reference TRBV5-1 and TRBJ2-5): KAGVTQTPRYLIKTRGQQVTLSCSPISGHRSVSWYQQTPGQGLQFLFEYFSETQRNKGNFPGRFSGRQFSNSRSEMNVSTLELGDSALYLCASSYSGTVQETQYFGPGTRLLVL.

CDR3 sequence: CAWSPNGGSQETQYF. Written as DNA, the CDR3 is TGTGCCTGGAGTCCGAACGGGGGGTCCCAAGAGACCCAGTACTTC. The V and J genes are TRBV30 and TRBJ2-5; 7 positions match TRBD2. Germline assignment: CDR1 GTSNPN and CDR2 SVGIG (reference sequence). The junction had 7 bases not matched to a gene; V was cut back by 2 bases and J by 1 base. This CDR3 spans 15 amino acids.

This clonotype was seen many times. The genes are TRBV2 and TRBJ2-4, with 7 bases aligning to TRBD2. Germline lookup yields CDR1 SNHLY and CDR2 FYNNEI. The CDR3 loop spans 16 amino acids. V was pared by 1 base and J by 1 base, with 4 bases of the junction left unmatched. In nucleotides, the CDR3 is TGTGCCAGCAGTGAAGATGGCGGGAGTGCCAAAAACATTCAGTACTTC. Translation: CASSEDGGSAKNIQYF.